This entry lists 3 T cell receptor beta chains sequenced from one sample in a study of blood T cell repertoires in COVID-19. Repertoires were generated with immunoSEQ multiplex PCR, while TCRdb's copy carries only in-frame clones and drops some. The repertoire consists of tens of thousands of clones, with approximately 84% occurring once and the leading ten covering about 4.2%. Sequencing was carried out using peripheral blood. The receptors were gathered from a man aged 45-60 years with active COVID-19.

This chain links TRBV10-3 with TRBJ2-7, with 9 nucleotides matching TRBD1. Trimming cost V 7 bases and J 6 bases; bases outside gene matches: 7. CDR3 length: 13 residues. Germline CDR1 and CDR2: ENHRY and SYGVKD. The chain's CDR3 is CAINGQGRGEQYF. The CDR3 DNA is TGTGCCATCAATGGACAGGGGAGGGGCGAGCAGTACTTC.

The rearrangement uses TRBV5-1 and TRBJ1-1; D is undetermined. Trimming pared 4 bases from V and 3 bases from J, leaving 16 bases between. Germline V gene data show CDR1 as SGHRS and CDR2 as YFSETQ. CDR3 length: 15 amino acids. The CDR3 coding sequence is TGCGCCAGCAGCCTCAGCGCGTCCCGGGACACTGAAGCTTTCTTT. Translating gives CASSLSASRDTEAFF.

The chain recombines TRBV19 with TRBJ1-6, with 9 bases identical to TRBD1. CDR1 is LNHDA, CDR2 SQIVND, per germline (reference sequence). Germline trimming cut 4 bases from V and 5 bases from J; bases unmatched to any gene: 3. This CDR3 is 15 amino acids long. CDR3 sequence: CASSRTGANNSPLHF. CDR3 DNA sequence: TGTGCCAGTAGTAGGACAGGGGCAAATAATTCACCCCTCCACTTT.